Each of the 23 T cell receptor beta chains below was sequenced from the same sample in a study of regulatory T cells in long-lasting Graves disease. CDR3 regions were amplified by Arm-PCR using iRepertoire HTBI primers to build TCR beta libraries. From the multiplex PCR reads, TCRdb called clonotypes with MiXCR, one entry per CDR3 protein. The sample shows about 660,000 distinct CDR3 sequences, 25% to 35% of them seen only once. Time point defined: persistent/refractory GD, antithyroid drugs over 5 years with positive TRAb. PBMCs were the source of the RNA used for TCR sequencing. The material sequenced was peripheral blood mononuclear cells (PBMCs), taken when the disease was refractory, from a patient treated with antithyroid drugs. The receptors come from a female donor with Graves disease.

As for this clonotype: Since a much larger clone is just one base distant, this may be a read error. The CDR3 DNA sequence: TGTGCCAGCAGGGACGGGGGGAGATACGAGCGGTACTTC. Encoded protein: CASRDGGRYERYF. The rearrangement joins TRBV12-3 or TRBV12-4 to TRBJ2-7, with TRBD2 matching over 7 bases. This CDR3 has 13 amino acids.

The sample holds many counts of this clonotype. The V and J genes are TRBV12-3 or TRBV12-4 and TRBJ1-5; no clear D. Deletions cut 5 bases from V and 0 bases from J, with 11 bases between. This CDR3 is 15 amino acids long. This CDR3 reads CASSPGVNSNQPQHF. The DNA of the CDR3 is TGTGCCAGCAGTCCGGGAGTTAATAGCAATCAGCCCCAGCATTTT.

Only a few counts were recorded for this clonotype. The chain has TRBV7-3 and TRBJ1-1, with 9 bases identical to TRBD1. The CDR3 runs 14 residues. The ends lost 5 bases at V and 4 bases at J; junction bases unmatched: 5. CDR1 and CDR2 (germline): SGHTA, FQGTGA. In DNA, the CDR3 is TGTGCCAGCAGCACCGGGACAGGGACCACTGAAGCTTTCTTT. It is translated as CASSTGTGTTEAFF.

This clonotype was detected ten times or more. This chain connects TRBV20-1 to TRBJ1-2; perhaps TRBD1 as D (5 bases). The ends were cut back, 2 bases at V and 6 bases at J, with 10 bases in the middle. This CDR3 has 12 amino acids. CDR1 DFQATT and CDR2 SNEGSKA come from the germline V gene (reference sequence). DNA for the CDR3: TGCAGTGCTAGACCCGGGGCCCATGGCTACACCTTC. This gives the protein CSARPGAHGYTF.

The J gene is TRBJ1-5, the V gene TRBV7-2, with a possible D match to TRBD1 (6 bases). The CDR3 totals 15 residues. The germline V gene encodes CDR1 SGHTA and CDR2 FQGNSA. The V end was cut by 4 bases, the J end by 1 base, with 11 bases between. This chain's CDR3 is CASSSTGMSNQPQHF. For the CDR3, the DNA is TGTGCCAGCAGCTCCACAGGGATGAGCAATCAGCCCCAGCATTTT.

This clonotype was counted only a few times. V gene TRBV6-1 combines with J gene TRBJ1-5; the D gene is possibly TRBD1 (6 bases). V was clipped by 6 bases and J by 6 bases, with 21 bases between them. CDR3 length: 16 residues. Germline CDR1 reads MNHNS; CDR2 reads SASEGT. The CDR3 DNA reads TGTGCCAGCAGGACCCCGGCGCAGGGGCTGGGTCAGCCCCAGCATTTT. It yields the protein CASRTPAQGLGQPQHF.

The V and J genes are TRBV10-3 and TRBJ2-2; maybe TRBD2 (6 bases). V was clipped by 8 bases and J by 5 bases, with 18 bases between them. Per the germline V gene, CDR1 is ENHRY and CDR2 is SYGVKD. The length of the CDR3 is 15 residues. CDR3 sequence (DNA): TGTGCCATCGGGCCCCCGGGACGGGAGACCGGGGAGCTGTTTTTT. Translating it yields CAIGPPGRETGELFF.

This clonotype has more than one count but fewer than ten. This chain links TRBV9 with TRBJ1-2; no clear D gene. V was trimmed by 0 bases and J by 4 bases, leaving 7 bases between them. There are 13 residues in the CDR3. Germline CDR1 is SGDLS and CDR2 is YYNGEE. The CDR3 loop is CASSVDPVYGYTF. CDR3 bases: TGTGCCAGCAGCGTAGACCCCGTCTATGGCTACACCTTC.

In its sample, this clonotype was seen a few times. The J gene is TRBJ2-6, the V gene TRBV28; tentative D call: TRBD1 (5 bases). CDR1 is MDHEN and CDR2 is SYDVKM in the germline V gene. With 1 base removed from V and 2 bases from J, the gap between germline ends came to 9 bases. This CDR3 comprises 16 residues. The CDR3 DNA reads TGTGCCAGCAGTTTATACCAGGGCCCTGGGGCCAACGTCCTGACTTTC. It encodes CASSLYQGPGANVLTF.

This clonotype was counted only a few times. The rearrangement joins TRBV5-1 to TRBJ1-5; D might be TRBD1 (6 bases). There are 17 residues in the CDR3. V lost 3 bases and J lost 3, with 19 bases in between. The V gene's germline CDR1 is SGHRS and CDR2 YFSETQ. The CDR3 sequence: CASSSSQQGPLNQPQHF. In nucleotides, the CDR3 is TGCGCCAGCAGCTCATCCCAACAGGGTCCCCTCAATCAGCCCCAGCATTTT.

The chain employs TRBV18 and TRBJ2-7, with 7 bases matching TRBD2. The CDR3 totals 14 residues. V lost 6 bases and J lost 4; bases outside the gene matches: 9. CDR1 and CDR2 (germline): KGHSH, LQKENI. CDR3 region: CASSRGGGSYEQYF. DNA of the CDR3: TGTGCCAGCTCCAGAGGTGGCGGGAGTTACGAGCAGTACTTC.

Here the CDR3 reads CSAGTGYGTEAFF. DNA for the CDR3: TGCAGTGCTGGTACAGGGTATGGCACTGAAGCTTTCTTT. This chain connects TRBV20-1 to TRBJ1-1; possible D gene TRBD1, 6 bases. V lost 5 bases, J lost 4 bases, and 14 bases lay in between. CDR1 and CDR2 from the germline V gene are DFQATT and SNEGSKA (reference sequence). The CDR3 contains 13 residues.

The chain links TRBV20-1 to TRBJ1-4, with 10 bases aligning to TRBD1. Germline CDR1 is DFQATT and CDR2 is SNEGSKA (reference sequence). V trimming: 6 bases; J trimming: 8 bases; junction bases outside the gene matches: 6. The CDR3 extends over 13 amino acids. This CDR3 reads CSALTGGSEKLFF. CDR3 bases: TGCAGTGCCCTGACAGGGGGCAGCGAAAAACTGTTTTTT.

V usage is TRBV20-1 and J usage is TRBJ2-1; TRBD2 matches 10 bases. Germline V CDR1 and CDR2: DFQATT, SNEGSKA (reference sequence). V trimming: 4 bases; J trimming: 4 bases; junction bases outside the gene matches: 7. The CDR3 loop spans 15 amino acids. CDR3 DNA: TGCAGTGCTAACTCCGGACTAGCGGAGTACAATGAGCAGTTCTTC. It translates to CSANSGLAEYNEQFF.

The chain is built from TRBV6-1 and TRBJ1-5; 7 bases align to TRBD1. The CDR3 sequence is 15 residues long. Germline V gives CDR1 MNHNS, CDR2 SASEGT. V trimming: 7 bases; J trimming: 2 bases; junction bases outside the gene matches: 8. The CDR3 DNA is TGTGCCAGCACGGGCCTAGGACAGGGCAATCAGCCCCAGCATTTT. Translated: CASTGLGQGNQPQHF.

This clonotype turned up a few times. The CDR3 DNA follows: TGCGCCAGCAGCAGAGGACTAGCTGGTTCCCCCGGGGAGCTGTTTTTT. It codes for CASSRGLAGSPGELFF. The chain couples TRBV5-1 to TRBJ2-2; TRBD2 aligns across 8 bases. Losses at the gene ends were 4 bases for V and 6 bases for J; bases not matched to a gene: 11. CDR1 is SGHRS and CDR2 is YFSETQ in the germline V gene. The CDR3 totals 16 residues.

A remark on this clonotype: A much larger clone differs from this one at a single base, so this may be a read error. The chain recombines TRBV28 with TRBJ1-5; D not certain. Germline V gene data show CDR1 as MDHEN and CDR2 as SYDVKM. Trimming shortened V by 2 bases and J by 7 bases, and 12 bases separated the two germline ends. This CDR3 contains 14 residues. In DNA form, the CDR3 reads TGTGCCAGCAGTTTAGATTATCACGGCCAGCCCCAGCATTTT. Translating it yields CASSLDYHGQPQHF.

This clonotype was detected ten times or more. This chain joins TRBV6-1 and TRBJ2-2, with D tentatively TRBD2 (7 bases). The CDR3 runs to 17 residues. The germline V gene has CDR1 MNHNS and CDR2 SASEGT. Trimming cost V 1 base and J 4 bases, with 16 bases left between them. CDR3 bases: TGTGCCAGCAGTGAAGGCCCCTCAGGGGAGGGCACCGGGGAGCTGTTTTTT. Its protein is CASSEGPSGEGTGELFF.

The sample holds many counts of this clonotype. V and J are TRBV6-1 and TRBJ1-1; 7 bases line up with TRBD1. V trimming: 10 bases; J trimming: 6 bases; junction bases outside the gene matches: 11. CDR3 length equals 13 residues. Looked up from germline, CDR1 is MNHNS and CDR2 is SASEGT. The chain's CDR3 is CAIGRQGLAEAFF. In nucleotides, the CDR3 is TGTGCCATCGGGAGACAGGGCCTGGCTGAAGCTTTCTTT.

This clonotype has a handful of counts. The chain joins TRBV27 to TRBJ2-7; D remains ambiguous. CDR1 and CDR2 from the germline V gene are MNHEY and SMNVEV (reference sequence). The CDR3 length is 17 residues. V dropped 0 bases and J dropped 0 bases, with 15 bases sitting between them. CDR3 in DNA: TGTGCCAGCAGTTTATCGCCTGACCCCATGAGCTCCTACGAGCAGTACTTC. Protein product: CASSLSPDPMSSYEQYF.

This clonotype was observed a few times. The chain is built from TRBV29-1 and TRBJ1-2; a possible D gene is TRBD1 (6 bases). This CDR3 comprises 13 residues. V was pared by 6 bases and J by 1 base, with 12 bases between. Germline CDR1 is SQVTM and CDR2 is ANQGSEA. The CDR3 protein is CSVLTGFNYGYTF. The CDR3 DNA is TGCAGCGTCTTAACAGGGTTTAACTATGGCTACACCTTC. The whole variable domain, filled in from reference TRBV29-1 and TRBJ1-2, reads SAVISQKPSRDICQRGTSLTIQCQVDSQVTMMFWYRQQPGQSLTLIATANQGSEATYESGFVIDKFPISRPNLTFSTLTVSNMSPEDSSIYLCSVLTGFNYGYTFGSGTRLTVV.

The table lists this clonotype with a few counts. The V gene is TRBV4-1, the J gene TRBJ1-5; maybe TRBD1 (5 bases). With 4 bases removed from V and 2 bases from J, the gap between germline ends came to 9 bases. CDR3 length: 14 residues. From germline, CDR1 is MGHRA and CDR2 YSYEKL. DNA for the CDR3: TGCGCCAGCAGCCTGACAGAAGGCAATCAGCCCCAGCATTTT. Translation: CASSLTEGNQPQHF.

This chain links TRBV27 with TRBJ2-1, with D uncertain. Germline CDR1 reads MNHEY; CDR2 reads SMNVEV (reference sequence). Trimming left V 2 bases short and J 7 bases short, with 9 bases between. This CDR3 comprises 13 residues. In DNA form, the CDR3 reads TGTGCCAGCAGTTTAATCGGGTGGAATGAGCAGTTCTTC. As protein: CASSLIGWNEQFF.